Listed here are 8 T cell receptor beta chains from one sample, sequenced in a study of response to subunit inactivated influenza vaccine. One entry per CDR3 protein results from TCRdb running MiXCR on the RT-PCR reads. The table records about half a million distinct CDR3 sequences, roughly 9.8% of them present only once. Here the sequenced sample was PBMCs from blood, taken about 6 weeks after vaccination. The receptor source for this set is a man aged 50-59 years who received an inactivated influenza vaccine.

V is TRBV2 and J is TRBJ1-2; 8 positions agree with TRBD1. This CDR3 has 12 amino acids. From germline, CDR1 is SNHLY and CDR2 FYNNEI. V dropped 8 bases and J dropped 4; count of bases not matched to a gene: 3. The DNA of the CDR3 is TGTGCCAGCCCGACAGGGGCCTATGGCTACACCTTC. Encoded protein: CASPTGAYGYTF.

This clonotype was counted between two and nine times. This chain uses TRBV10-3 with TRBJ2-7, with D uncertain. Trimming took off 2 bases at V and 5 bases at J, with 13 bases between the two ends. The CDR3 has 14 amino acids. The germline CDR1 and CDR2 sequences are ENHRY and SYGVKD. CDR3 sequence (DNA): TGTGCCATCAGTGAGGCCACCTTGGGTAACGAGCAGTACTTC. As protein: CAISEATLGNEQYF.

The table lists this clonotype with many counts. V usage is TRBV28 and J usage is TRBJ2-1; D possibly corresponds to TRBD2 (6 bases). V lost 9 bases and J 3 bases, leaving 21 bases between the germline ends. This CDR3 region has 16 residues. CDR1 is MDHEN and CDR2 is SYDVKM in the germline V gene. CDR3 region: CASSPPGTYFYNEQFF. As DNA, the CDR3 is TGTGCCAGTTCTCCCCCCGGGACTTACTTCTACAATGAGCAGTTCTTC.

The chain carries TRBV29-1 and TRBJ2-5, with 8 positions matching TRBD2. Germline assignment: CDR1 SQVTM and CDR2 ANQGSEA. This CDR3 contains 13 residues. The V and J ends lost 5 bases and 1 base, in that order; junction bases with no gene match: 3. The CDR3 nucleotides read TGCAGCGTTTGGCTAGCGGGCCAAGAGACCCAGTACTTC. It specifies CSVWLAGQETQYF.

J is TRBJ1-1 and V is TRBV29-1; 9 bases map to TRBD1. This CDR3 has 14 residues. V dropped 5 bases and J dropped 4; count of bases not matched to a gene: 8. Looked up from germline, CDR1 is SQVTM and CDR2 is ANQGSEA. DNA of the CDR3: TGCAGCGTTTCCTACGGGACAGGGAGCACTGAAGCTTTCTTT. Translated: CSVSYGTGSTEAFF.

The chain combines TRBV3-1 with TRBJ2-2; D uncertain. Trimming pared 3 bases from V and 4 bases from J, leaving 15 bases between. This CDR3 contains 16 residues. The germline V gene has CDR1 LGHDT and CDR2 YNNKEL (reference sequence). The CDR3 DNA reads as TGTGCCAGCAGCCACACCGTAAATGTGCGCACCGGGGAGCTGTTTTTT. This translates into CASSHTVNVRTGELFF.

This clonotype was seen many times. The CDR3 DNA sequence: TGTGCCAGCAGCCCCCTGGCTAGCGGGAGGGTGAGCTCCTACAATGAGCAGTTCTTC. It specifies CASSPLASGRVSSYNEQFF. This sequence joins TRBV6-1 and TRBJ2-1, with 12 bases matching TRBD2. This CDR3 contains 19 residues. V was clipped by 6 bases and J by 0 bases; unmatched bases: 12. Germline V CDR1 and CDR2: MNHNS, SASEGT.

J is TRBJ2-7 and V is TRBV6-5; D perhaps matches TRBD1 (6 bases). Germline V CDR1 and CDR2: MNHEY, SVGAGI. The CDR3 runs 16 residues. The germline V and J ends were trimmed by 0 bases and 1 base, with 13 bases remaining between them. DNA of the CDR3: TGTGCCAGCAGTTACTCCAACAGGGAAAGGTCCTACGAGCAGTACTTC. Translated, it gives CASSYSNRERSYEQYF.